These T cell receptor beta chains were read from a single sample in a study of lymphopenia after photon versus proton radiotherapy. TCRdb's table, derived via immunoSEQ multiplex PCR, lists solely in-frame clones and lacks some. Seen here are 17,000 or so clones, 88% observed once, and the top ten hold 9% to 10%. Source: peripheral blood, taken from a patient treated with proton-based radiotherapy. Receptors were obtained from a man aged 65 to 85 with pancreatic cancer. CDR3s include the opening cysteine and the closing phenylalanine or tryptophan. D genes are given only for firm matches. Rows may omit the clone size; those that give it use once, few, many or a size class.

NA | TRBJ1-3 | TRBV5-1 | NA | 15 | CASSLDLQAGNTIYF | TGCGCCAGCAGCTTGGATCTACAGGCTGGAAACACCATATATTTT
NA | TRBJ1-1 | TRBV14 | NA | 16 | CASSRERVTGNTEAFF | TGTGCCAGCAGCCGAGAAAGGGTAACAGGAAACACTGAAGCTTTCTTT
TRBD2 | TRBJ2-3 | TRBV11-2 | NA | 14 | CASSPLLAAHTQYF | TGTGCCAGCAGCCCCCTTCTAGCGGCACATACGCAGTATTTT
NA | TRBJ2-1 | TRBV11-2 | NA | 14 | CASSLMDSNNEQFF | TGTGCCAGCAGCCTCATGGACAGTAACAATGAGCAGTTCTTC
NA | TRBJ1-2 | TRBV6-1 | NA | 15 | CASSERGAANYGYTF | TGTGCCAGCAGTGAACGGGGGGCGGCTAACTATGGCTACACCTTC
NA | TRBJ2-4 | TRBV29-1 | NA | 14 | CSVSERSAKNIQYF | TGCAGCGTGTCGGAGAGGTCGGCCAAAAACATTCAGTACTTC
NA | TRBJ1-1 | TRBV9 | NA | 15 | CASSTNEGLGTEAFF | TGTGCCAGCAGCACCAACGAGGGTCTGGGAACTGAAGCTTTCTTT
TRBD1 | TRBJ1-4 | TRBV7-8 | NA | 14 | CASRRTGIGEKLFF | TGTGCCAGCCGGCGGACAGGGATTGGTGAAAAACTGTTTTTT
NA | TRBJ1-1 | TRBV19 | NA | 15 | CASSISPWARTEAFF | TGTGCCAGTAGTATCTCACCCTGGGCTCGCACTGAAGCTTTCTTT
NA | TRBJ1-3 | TRBV5-1 | once | 16 | CASSQRTADSGNTIYF | TGCGCCAGCAGTCAGAGGACGGCCGACTCTGGAAACACCATATATTTT